The rows below give T cell receptor beta chains drawn from one sample of a study of blood T cell repertoires in COVID-19. TCRdb keeps only in-frame clones here, not all; method: immunoSEQ multiplex PCR. The table records 200,000 to 250,000 clones, 70% to 90% of them present only once. The material sequenced was peripheral blood. The receptors shown here come from an elderly man with acute or convalescent COVID-19. Both conserved end residues are part of each CDR3. Fields, in order: V gene, D gene, clone size, J gene, CDR3 DNA, CDR3 protein. A D gene is named only where the DNA matches it firmly. A clone size is listed for some rows: how often the clone was seen (once, few, many), or a class if it is expanded.

v_call: TRBV7-9; d_call: -; clone_size: -; j_call: TRBJ1-1; cdr3_nt: TGTGCCAGCACCCGGGGGGGCGATACGAACACTGAAGCTTTCTTT; cdr3_aa: CASTRGGDTNTEAFF
v_call: TRBV6-4; d_call: -; clone_size: -; j_call: TRBJ2-3; cdr3_nt: TGTGCCAGCAGTGTCAGGGGTGAAGATACGCAGTATTTT; cdr3_aa: CASSVRGEDTQYF
v_call: TRBV14; d_call: -; clone_size: -; j_call: TRBJ1-4; cdr3_nt: TGTGCCAGCAGCCGGAACCGGGTGCAAAATGAAAAACTGTTTTTT; cdr3_aa: CASSRNRVQNEKLFF
v_call: TRBV27; d_call: -; clone_size: -; j_call: TRBJ1-5; cdr3_nt: TGTGCCAGCAGGAGACAGAGCAATCAGCCCCAGCATTTT; cdr3_aa: CASRRQSNQPQHF
v_call: TRBV7-8; d_call: TRBD2; clone_size: -; j_call: TRBJ2-3; cdr3_nt: TGTGCCAGCAGACTAACCCCCTCTAGCGGGAGACTAGATACGCAGTATTTT; cdr3_aa: CASRLTPSSGRLDTQYF
v_call: TRBV19; d_call: TRBD2; clone_size: many; j_call: TRBJ2-7; cdr3_nt: TGTGCCAGTAGTATAGGGGACCTCGGTAGCGGGAGGTTGTACGAGCAGTACTTC; cdr3_aa: CASSIGDLGSGRLYEQYF
v_call: TRBV7-9; d_call: -; clone_size: -; j_call: TRBJ2-1; cdr3_nt: TGTGCCAGCAGCTTAGGGCTGACAACAAACGATGAGCAGTTCTTC; cdr3_aa: CASSLGLTTNDEQFF
v_call: TRBV27; d_call: -; clone_size: -; j_call: TRBJ1-1; cdr3_nt: TGTGCCACCCGGAGAGGGGGGAACACTGAAGCTTTCTTT; cdr3_aa: CATRRGGNTEAFF
v_call: TRBV3-1/TRBV3-2; d_call: TRBD2; clone_size: -; j_call: TRBJ2-1; cdr3_nt: TGTGCCAGCAGAGATAGCGGGAGGGCCCCTCATAACAATGAGCAGTTCTTC; cdr3_aa: CASRDSGRAPHNNEQFF
v_call: TRBV20-1; d_call: TRBD2; clone_size: -; j_call: TRBJ2-3; cdr3_nt: TGCAGTGCTAGTGACGGGGGGGCTAGCACAGATACGCAGTATTTT; cdr3_aa: CSASDGGASTDTQYF
v_call: TRBV27; d_call: -; clone_size: -; j_call: TRBJ1-6; cdr3_nt: TGTGCCAGCAGTCAGGGACTCATGCGGGGTTCACCCCTCCACTTT; cdr3_aa: CASSQGLMRGSPLHF
v_call: TRBV6-5; d_call: -; clone_size: -; j_call: TRBJ1-1; cdr3_nt: TGTGCCAGCAGTTTGGGAGGGGACTTAAACACTGAAGCTTTCTTT; cdr3_aa: CASSLGGDLNTEAFF
v_call: TRBV18; d_call: TRBD1; clone_size: -; j_call: TRBJ1-3; cdr3_nt: TGTGCCAGCTCGTCAACAGGGGCCCCTGGAAACACCATATATTTT; cdr3_aa: CASSSTGAPGNTIYF
v_call: TRBV5-1; d_call: -; clone_size: -; j_call: TRBJ1-2; cdr3_nt: TGCGCCAGCAGCCCCTCAGGTTATGGCTACACCTTC; cdr3_aa: CASSPSGYGYTF
v_call: TRBV6-1; d_call: -; clone_size: -; j_call: TRBJ2-2; cdr3_nt: TGTGCCAGCAGTGAAGCGCCTAACAGGAACACCGGGGAGCTGTTTTTT; cdr3_aa: CASSEAPNRNTGELFF
v_call: TRBV11-2; d_call: TRBD2; clone_size: few; j_call: TRBJ2-3; cdr3_nt: TGTGCCAGCAGCTTCCTCGGGATGGCTAGCGGGAGGGATACGCAGTATTTT; cdr3_aa: CASSFLGMASGRDTQYF
v_call: TRBV9; d_call: -; clone_size: -; j_call: TRBJ1-5; cdr3_nt: TGTGCCAGCAGCGTAACAGGCAATCAGCCCCAGCATTTT; cdr3_aa: CASSVTGNQPQHF
v_call: TRBV27; d_call: -; clone_size: -; j_call: TRBJ2-7; cdr3_nt: TGTGCCAGCAGTTTGAGGCGGGCGGTAGCCCACGAGCAGTACTTC; cdr3_aa: CASSLRRAVAHEQYF
v_call: TRBV4-2; d_call: TRBD1; clone_size: -; j_call: TRBJ2-3; cdr3_nt: TGTGCCAGCAGCCGCAATCCGGGACAGTCCACAGATACGCAGTATTTT; cdr3_aa: CASSRNPGQSTDTQYF
v_call: TRBV30; d_call: -; clone_size: -; j_call: TRBJ2-4; cdr3_nt: TGTGCCTGGAGTGAGATTGGAGGCTGGGGGCGATCCCAAAACATTCAGTACTTC; cdr3_aa: CAWSEIGGWGRSQNIQYF
v_call: TRBV15; d_call: -; clone_size: few; j_call: TRBJ1-1; cdr3_nt: TGTGCCACCAGCAGAGATGGGGGGGCGCCGGATGAAGCTTTCTTT; cdr3_aa: CATSRDGGAPDEAFF
v_call: TRBV6-5; d_call: -; clone_size: -; j_call: TRBJ1-2; cdr3_nt: TGTGCCAGCAGTTTGACAAGAGACTATGGCTACACCTTC; cdr3_aa: CASSLTRDYGYTF
v_call: TRBV5-1; d_call: TRBD2; clone_size: -; j_call: TRBJ2-7; cdr3_nt: TGCGCCAGCAGCTTAAGGCTAGCGGGAGAATCCTACGAGCAGTACTTC; cdr3_aa: CASSLRLAGESYEQYF
v_call: TRBV18; d_call: TRBD1; clone_size: once; j_call: TRBJ1-4; cdr3_nt: TGTGCCAGCTCACTTATGGGACAGGGAGAAAAACTGTTTTTT; cdr3_aa: CASSLMGQGEKLFF
v_call: TRBV9; d_call: TRBD1; clone_size: once; j_call: TRBJ1-1; cdr3_nt: TGTGCCAGCAGCGTAGGTTTGAGTGGGGCAGGGGGCGCGGTGAACACTGAAGCTTTCTTT; cdr3_aa: CASSVGLSGAGGAVNTEAFF